Each of the 14 T cell receptor beta chains below was sequenced from the same sample in a study of blood T cell repertoires in COVID-19. Generated by immunoSEQ multiplex PCR, the TCRdb table keeps only in-frame clones and is missing some. The table includes 200,000 to 250,000 clones, nearly 90% detected once. Source material: peripheral blood. The receptor set was obtained from a young woman who had recovered from COVID-19.

This clone turned up a few times. The chain combines TRBV5-6 with TRBJ2-7, with D possibly being TRBD2 (6 bases). Germline V gene data show CDR1 as SGHDT and CDR2 as YYEEEE. The ends were cut back, 3 bases at V and 1 base at J, with 11 bases in the middle. This CDR3 has 14 amino acids. The CDR3 DNA reads as TGTGCCAGCAGCTCACTTCTAGCGTCCTACGAGCAGTACTTC. Its translation: CASSSLLASYEQYF.

About this clone itself: This may come from a read error, since a much larger clone is one base off. The CDR3 is CASSPLAGNTDTQYF. CDR3 DNA sequence: TGCGCCAGCAGCCCTCTAGCGGGTAACACAGATACGCAGTATTTT. The chain couples TRBV4-1 to TRBJ2-3; 8 bases agree with TRBD2. The ends lost 4 bases at V and 2 bases at J; junction bases unmatched: 5. The CDR3 consists of 15 residues. Germline CDR1 MGHRA, CDR2 YSYEKL.

The J gene is TRBJ2-1, the V gene TRBV7-6; D is possibly TRBD2 (6 bases). Germline V gene sequence: CDR1 SGHVS, CDR2 FNYEAQ. The V end lost 5 bases, the J end lost 5 bases, and 16 bases lay between the germline ends. The length of the CDR3 is 15 residues. CDR3 region: CASSPSRGLHNEQFF. CDR3 nucleotides: TGTGCCAGCAGCCCCTCCCGCGGACTACACAATGAGCAGTTCTTC.

This clone was counted between two and nine times. The V gene is TRBV6-5, the J gene TRBJ1-1; 7 bases are shared with TRBD1. The trim removed 5 bases at V and 0 bases at J, leaving 3 bases unmatched. CDR1 and CDR2 from the germline V gene are MNHEY and SVGAGI. This CDR3 has 14 residues. The CDR3 sequence: CASSKQGMNTEAFF. The CDR3 DNA reads as TGTGCCAGCAGTAAACAGGGGATGAACACTGAAGCTTTCTTT.

As regards this clone: This same CDR3 is encoded by further DNA sequences in the sample. This sequence joins TRBV4-1 and TRBJ1-1, with D maybe TRBD1 (5 bases). Trimming took off 3 bases at V and 1 base at J, with 6 bases between the two ends. The CDR3 extends over 13 amino acids. Per the germline V gene, CDR1 is MGHRA and CDR2 is YSYEKL. CDR3 coding DNA: TGCGCCAGCAGCCAGGGGGGGAACACTGAAGCTTTCTTT. This translates into CASSQGGNTEAFF.

The chain couples TRBV7-9 to TRBJ2-2; weak D call: TRBD1 (5 bases). V lost 0 bases, J lost 5 bases, and 16 bases lay in between. Germline V lookup: CDR1 SEHNR, CDR2 FQNEAQ (reference sequence). CDR3 length equals 17 residues. This CDR3 reads CASSLALFQGRTGELFF. The CDR3 DNA reads as TGTGCCAGCAGCTTAGCGCTTTTCCAGGGTCGGACCGGGGAGCTGTTTTTT.

This chain links TRBV27 with TRBJ2-5; 16 nucleotides align to TRBD2. The CDR3 spans 18 residues. Germline V gene lookup returns CDR1 MNHEY and CDR2 SMNVEV (reference sequence). The J segment lost 2 bases and the V segment lost 9 bases, leaving 12 bases of the junction unmatched. The CDR3 region has the DNA TGTGCCAGTTCCCTCACTGGGACTAGCGGGAGGGAACAAGAGACCCAGTACTTC. Encoded protein: CASSLTGTSGREQETQYF.

The CDR3 DNA reads TGTGCCAGCAGGCCAGGGAAGGGACTTACGAACACCGGGGAGCTGTTTTTT. It yields the protein CASRPGKGLTNTGELFF. V gene TRBV11-3 combines with J gene TRBJ2-2; the D gene is possibly TRBD2 (6 bases). The CDR3 length is 17 residues. The germline CDR1 and CDR2 sequences are SGHNT and YENEEA. Trimming removed 6 bases from V and 0 bases from J, with 17 bases in between.

The chain combines TRBV19 with TRBJ2-2; maybe TRBD1 (5 bases). Germline V gene lookup returns CDR1 LNHDA and CDR2 SQIVND (reference sequence). V shed 5 bases and J shed 1 base, with 14 bases lying between them. The CDR3 is made up of 16 amino acids. The CDR3 sequence is CASSPRTPENTGELFF. CDR3 coding DNA: TGTGCCAGTAGTCCTCGGACACCAGAGAACACCGGGGAGCTGTTTTTT. The entire variable domain, with the rest obtained from reference TRBV19 and TRBJ2-2, is as follows: DGGITQSPKYLFRKEGQNVTLSCEQNLNHDAMYWYRQDPGQGLRLIYYSQIVNDFQKGDIAEGYSVSREKKESFPLTVTSAQKNPTAFYLCASSPRTPENTGELFFGEGSRLTVL.

The chain joins TRBV25-1 to TRBJ1-3, with D possibly being TRBD1 (6 bases). CDR1 and CDR2 (germline): MGHDK, SYGVNS. The CDR3 sequence is 16 residues long. Deletions cut 8 bases from V and 0 bases from J, with 17 bases between. The CDR3 loop reads CASEVPGHLSGNTIYF. CDR3 in DNA: TGTGCCAGCGAAGTACCGGGACACCTCTCTGGAAACACCATATATTTT.

The J gene is TRBJ2-5, the V gene TRBV3-1 (or the pseudogene TRBV3-2); D gene ambiguous. The germline V and J ends were trimmed by 8 bases and 4 bases, with 11 bases remaining between them. Germline CDR1 is LGHDT and CDR2 is YNNKEL (reference sequence). The CDR3 has 12 residues. DNA of the CDR3: TGTGCCAGCTCCCCAGTTTTAGAGACCCAGTACTTC. It translates to CASSPVLETQYF.

This sequence joins TRBV7-5 and TRBJ1-2; TRBD1, the table's D call, lacks a check against the DNA. TRBV7-5 constitutes a pseudogene. This CDR3 is built from 13 residues. CDR3 sequence: CVRRPGTGCGYTF. The CDR3, as DNA: TGTGTCAGAAGACCCGGGACAGGGTGTGGGTACACCTTC.

This sequence joins TRBV28 and TRBJ1-2; 8 bases line up with TRBD1. J was trimmed by 8 bases and V by 6 bases; bases with no gene match: 14. The CDR3 totals 15 residues. The germline V gene encodes CDR1 MDHEN and CDR2 SYDVKM. CDR3 loop: CASSPLGTGFGGYTF. Here the CDR3 DNA reads TGTGCCAGCAGCCCCCTTGGGACAGGATTTGGAGGCTACACCTTC.

The CDR3 region is CASSPGGGDTQYF. Written as DNA, the CDR3 is TGTGCCAGCAGCCCTGGCGGCGGAGATACGCAGTATTTT. The chain has TRBV9 and TRBJ2-3; D gene unclear. There are 13 residues in the CDR3. Germline V lookup: CDR1 SGDLS, CDR2 YYNGEE. The V gene lost 4 bases and the J gene lost 5 bases, with 11 bases spanning the gap.